This is a list of T cell receptor beta chains from one sample in a study of STAT5B mutations in CD4+ large granular lymphocyte leukemia. Assay: immunoSEQ multiplex PCR; the TCRdb copy retains only in-frame clones and omits some. Of 35,000 or so clones in the sample, roughly 71% were seen once. Sequencing was carried out using CD4+ T cells from blood buffy coats. Receptor source: a human donor in good health. CDR3s include the opening cysteine and the closing phenylalanine or tryptophan. The D gene is left open where the match is weak. Size values are once, few and many counts, or a class for expanded clones, and some rows have none.

CASSLGPGGKFGYTF	TGTGCCAGCAGTTTGGGACCTGGGGGGAAATTTGGCTACACCTTC	TRBV27	TRBJ1-2	15	NA	NA
CASSLAPQRGQETQYF	TGTGCCAGCAGCTTAGCCCCCCAGCGGGGCCAAGAGACCCAGTACTTC	TRBV7-2	TRBJ2-5	16	NA	TRBD2
CASSDGLAGYEQYF	TGTGCCAGCAGTGACGGACTAGCAGGTTACGAGCAGTACTTC	TRBV2	TRBJ2-7	14	NA	TRBD2
CASSLRGYGYTF	TGTGCCAGCAGTTTACGGGGGTATGGCTACACCTTC	TRBV28	TRBJ1-2	12	NA	NA
CASSVGKFWTEGLYCNQPQHF	TGTGCCAGCAGCGTAGGGAAATTTTGGACAGAGGGGCTATATTGCAATCAGCCCCAGCATTTT	TRBV9	TRBJ1-5	21	NA	NA
CAIREDGTGNSPLHF	TGTGCCATCAGGGAAGACGGGACAGGAAATTCACCCCTCCACTTT	TRBV10-3	TRBJ1-6	15	NA	TRBD1
CASSPPWEEQYF	TGTGCCAGCAGTCCCCCTTGGGAAGAGCAGTACTTC	TRBV28	TRBJ2-7	12	NA	NA
CASSLDRALAEAFF	TGTGCCAGCAGCTTGGACCGGGCCTTGGCTGAAGCTTTCTTT	TRBV5-5	TRBJ1-1	14	few	NA
CASSQRRDTLYEQYF	TGTGCCAGCAGCCAACGAAGGGACACCCTCTACGAGCAGTACTTC	TRBV11-2	TRBJ2-7	15	NA	NA
CASSLDQYNEQFF	TGCGCCAGCAGCTTGGACCAATACAATGAGCAGTTCTTC	TRBV5-1	TRBJ2-1	13	NA	NA
CASSLETGYYSNQPQHF	TGTGCCAGCAGCTTAGAGACAGGGTACTATAGCAATCAGCCCCAGCATTTT	TRBV7-9	TRBJ1-5	17	NA	TRBD1
CASSRDSTYEQYF	TGTGCCAGCAGCCGGGACTCAACCTACGAGCAGTACTTC	TRBV5-4	TRBJ2-7	13	NA	NA
CASSFQPRGAGDEQFF	TGCGCCAGCAGCTTCCAACCTAGGGGGGCTGGGGATGAGCAGTTCTTC	TRBV5-1	TRBJ2-1	16	NA	NA
CSVPGQGNEKLFF	TGCAGCGTGCCGGGACAGGGTAATGAAAAACTGTTTTTT	TRBV29-1	TRBJ1-4	13	NA	TRBD1
CASTQPGGSRSPLHF	TGTGCCAGCACCCAACCGGGGGGATCGAGGTCACCCCTCCACTTT	TRBV27	TRBJ1-6	15	few	NA
CATHPGVIVNTIYF	TGTGCCACGCACCCGGGGGTAATCGTAAACACCATATATTTT	TRBV10-3	TRBJ1-3	14	NA	NA